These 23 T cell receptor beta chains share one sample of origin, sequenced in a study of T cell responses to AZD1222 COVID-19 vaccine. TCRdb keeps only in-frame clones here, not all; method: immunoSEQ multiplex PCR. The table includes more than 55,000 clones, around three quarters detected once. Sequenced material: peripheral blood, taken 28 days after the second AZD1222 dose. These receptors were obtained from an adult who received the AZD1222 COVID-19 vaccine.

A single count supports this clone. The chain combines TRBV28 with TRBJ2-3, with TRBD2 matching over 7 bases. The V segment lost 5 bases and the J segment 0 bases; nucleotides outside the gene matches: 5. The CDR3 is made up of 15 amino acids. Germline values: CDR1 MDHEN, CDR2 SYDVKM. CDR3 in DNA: TGTGCCAGCAGTCCCAGCGGGGCCAGCACAGATACGCAGTATTTT. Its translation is CASSPSGASTDTQYF.

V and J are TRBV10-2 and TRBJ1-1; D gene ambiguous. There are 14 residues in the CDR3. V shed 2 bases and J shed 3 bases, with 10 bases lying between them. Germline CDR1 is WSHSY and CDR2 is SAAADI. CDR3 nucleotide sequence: TGCGCCAGCAGTGAGGCGGGTTACGACACTGAAGCTTTCTTT. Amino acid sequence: CASSEAGYDTEAFF.

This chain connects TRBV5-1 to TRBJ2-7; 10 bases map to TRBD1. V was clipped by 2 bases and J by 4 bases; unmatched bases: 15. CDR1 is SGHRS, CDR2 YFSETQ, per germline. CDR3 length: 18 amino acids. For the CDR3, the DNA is TGCGCCAGCAGCTTTCTTTCCGGGACAGGGGCGCTGAGGTACGAGCAGTACTTC. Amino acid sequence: CASSFLSGTGALRYEQYF.

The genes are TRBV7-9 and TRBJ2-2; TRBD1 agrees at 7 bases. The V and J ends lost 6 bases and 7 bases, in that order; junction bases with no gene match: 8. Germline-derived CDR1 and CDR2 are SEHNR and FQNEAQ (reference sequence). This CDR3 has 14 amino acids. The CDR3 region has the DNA TGTGCCAGCAGACAAAGGGGGCGTGACGGGGAGCTGTTTTTT. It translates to CASRQRGRDGELFF.

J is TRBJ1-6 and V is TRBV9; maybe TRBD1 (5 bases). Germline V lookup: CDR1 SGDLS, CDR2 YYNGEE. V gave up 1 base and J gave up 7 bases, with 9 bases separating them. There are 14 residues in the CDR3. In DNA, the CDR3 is TGTGCCAGCAGCGTATACGGACACAATTCACCCCTCCACTTT. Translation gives CASSVYGHNSPLHF.

DNA of the CDR3: TGTGCCAGCAGCTTGAGACCAGGGGAGTCCTACGAGCAGTACTTC. This translates into CASSLRPGESYEQYF. The chain joins TRBV5-6 to TRBJ2-7; D perhaps matches TRBD1 (6 bases). From germline, CDR1 is SGHDT and CDR2 YYEEEE. Trimming removed 1 base from V and 1 base from J, with 12 bases in between. The CDR3 extends over 15 amino acids.

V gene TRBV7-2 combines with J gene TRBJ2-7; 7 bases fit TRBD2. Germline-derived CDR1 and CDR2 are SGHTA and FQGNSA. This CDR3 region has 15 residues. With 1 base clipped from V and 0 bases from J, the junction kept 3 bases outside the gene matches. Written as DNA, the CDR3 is TGTGCCAGCAGCTTAGGGGAGGGCAGCTCCTACGAGCAGTACTTC. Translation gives CASSLGEGSSYEQYF.

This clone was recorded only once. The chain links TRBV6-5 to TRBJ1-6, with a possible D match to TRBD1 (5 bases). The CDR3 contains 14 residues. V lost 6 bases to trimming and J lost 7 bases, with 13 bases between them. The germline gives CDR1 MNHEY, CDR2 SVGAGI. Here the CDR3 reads CASSEGSRNSPLHF. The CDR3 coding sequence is TGTGCCAGCAGCGAGGGGAGCAGGAATTCACCCCTCCACTTT.

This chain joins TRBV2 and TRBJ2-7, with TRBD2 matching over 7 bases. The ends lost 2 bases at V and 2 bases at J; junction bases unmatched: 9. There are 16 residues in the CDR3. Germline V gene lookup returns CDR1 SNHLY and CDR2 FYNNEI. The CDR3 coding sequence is TGTGCCAGCAGTGAATTTCGGCGGGAGAAGACCTACGAGCAGTACTTC. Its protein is CASSEFRREKTYEQYF.

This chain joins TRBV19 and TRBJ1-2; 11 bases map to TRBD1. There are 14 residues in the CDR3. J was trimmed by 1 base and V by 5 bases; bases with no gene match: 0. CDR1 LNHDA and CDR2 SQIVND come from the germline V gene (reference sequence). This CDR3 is CASSGTGGNYGYTF. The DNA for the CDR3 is TGTGCCAGTAGTGGGACAGGGGGTAACTATGGCTACACCTTC.

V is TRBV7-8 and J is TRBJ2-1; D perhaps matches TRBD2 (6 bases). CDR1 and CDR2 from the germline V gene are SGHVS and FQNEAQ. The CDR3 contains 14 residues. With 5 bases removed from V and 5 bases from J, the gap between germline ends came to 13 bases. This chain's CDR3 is CASSPRDWNNEQFF. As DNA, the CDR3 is TGTGCCAGCAGCCCCCGGGACTGGAACAATGAGCAGTTCTTC.

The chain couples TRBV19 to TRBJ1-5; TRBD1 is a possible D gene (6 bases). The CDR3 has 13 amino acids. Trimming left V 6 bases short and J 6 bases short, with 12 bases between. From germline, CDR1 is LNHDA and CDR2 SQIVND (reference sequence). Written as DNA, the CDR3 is TGTGCCAGTAGCCCACAGGGAGGTCAGCCCCAGCATTTT. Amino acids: CASSPQGGQPQHF.

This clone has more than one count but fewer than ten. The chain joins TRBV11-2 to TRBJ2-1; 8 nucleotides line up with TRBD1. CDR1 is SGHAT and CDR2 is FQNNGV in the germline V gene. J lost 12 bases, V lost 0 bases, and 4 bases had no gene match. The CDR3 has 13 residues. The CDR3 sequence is CASSLDGTGWQFF. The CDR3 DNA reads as TGTGCCAGCAGCTTAGACGGGACAGGCTGGCAGTTCTTC.

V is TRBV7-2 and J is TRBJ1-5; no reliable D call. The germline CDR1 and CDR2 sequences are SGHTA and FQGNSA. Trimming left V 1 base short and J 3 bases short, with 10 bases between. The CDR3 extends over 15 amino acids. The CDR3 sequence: CASSLDWGSNQPQHF. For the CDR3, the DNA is TGTGCCAGCAGCTTAGATTGGGGTTCCAATCAGCCCCAGCATTTT.

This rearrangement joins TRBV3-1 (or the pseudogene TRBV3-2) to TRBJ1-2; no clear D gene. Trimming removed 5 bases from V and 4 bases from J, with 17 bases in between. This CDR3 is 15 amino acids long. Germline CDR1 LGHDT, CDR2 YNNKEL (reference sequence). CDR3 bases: TGTGCCAGCAGCTTAAGGACCGGGGTAATCTATGGCTACACCTTC. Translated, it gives CASSLRTGVIYGYTF.

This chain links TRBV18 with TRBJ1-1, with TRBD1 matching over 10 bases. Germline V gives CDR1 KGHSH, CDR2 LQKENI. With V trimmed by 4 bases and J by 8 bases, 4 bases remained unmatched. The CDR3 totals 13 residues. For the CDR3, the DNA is TGTGCCAGCTCACTCGGACAGGGGGTAGAAGCTTTCTTT. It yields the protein CASSLGQGVEAFF.

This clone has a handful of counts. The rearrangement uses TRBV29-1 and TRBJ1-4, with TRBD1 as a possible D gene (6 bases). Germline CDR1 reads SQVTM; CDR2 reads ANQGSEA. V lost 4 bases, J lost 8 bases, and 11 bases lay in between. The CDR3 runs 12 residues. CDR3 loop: CSVGWQGEKLFF. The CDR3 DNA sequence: TGCAGCGTTGGGTGGCAGGGGGAAAAACTGTTTTTT.

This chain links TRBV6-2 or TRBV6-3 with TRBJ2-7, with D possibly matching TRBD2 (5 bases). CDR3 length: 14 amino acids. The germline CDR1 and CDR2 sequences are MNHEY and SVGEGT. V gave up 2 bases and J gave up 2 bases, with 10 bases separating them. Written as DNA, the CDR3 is TGTGCCAGCAGTTACGGTAGCGTTCCCTACGAGCAGTACTTC. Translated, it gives CASSYGSVPYEQYF.

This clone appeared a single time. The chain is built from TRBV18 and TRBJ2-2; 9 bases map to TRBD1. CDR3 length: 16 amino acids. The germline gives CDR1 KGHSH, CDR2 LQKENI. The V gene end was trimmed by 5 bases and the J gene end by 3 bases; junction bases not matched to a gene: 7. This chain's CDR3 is CASSFLRTGDTGELFF. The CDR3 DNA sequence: TGTGCCAGCTCATTCCTCAGGACAGGGGACACCGGGGAGCTGTTTTTT.

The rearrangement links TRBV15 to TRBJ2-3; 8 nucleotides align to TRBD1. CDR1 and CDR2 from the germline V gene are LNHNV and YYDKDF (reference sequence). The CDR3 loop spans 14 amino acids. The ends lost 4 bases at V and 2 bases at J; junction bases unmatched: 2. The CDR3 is CATSTGQDTDTQYF. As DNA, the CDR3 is TGTGCCACCAGCACGGGACAGGACACAGATACGCAGTATTTT.

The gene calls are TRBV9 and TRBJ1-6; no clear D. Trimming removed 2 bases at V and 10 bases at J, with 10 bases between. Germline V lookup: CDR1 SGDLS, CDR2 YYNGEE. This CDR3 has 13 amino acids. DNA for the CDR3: TGTGCCAGCAGCGTTCAAAACGACTCACCCCTCCACTTT. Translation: CASSVQNDSPLHF.

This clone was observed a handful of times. CDR3 nucleotide sequence: TGTGCCAGCTCACCCCGGGACAGAAACACTGAAGCTTTCTTT. Encoded protein: CASSPRDRNTEAFF. This sequence joins TRBV18 and TRBJ1-1; TRBD1 agrees at 7 bases. Germline-derived CDR1 and CDR2 are KGHSH and LQKENI. The CDR3 is 14 amino acids. V dropped 3 bases and J dropped 2; count of bases not matched to a gene: 3.

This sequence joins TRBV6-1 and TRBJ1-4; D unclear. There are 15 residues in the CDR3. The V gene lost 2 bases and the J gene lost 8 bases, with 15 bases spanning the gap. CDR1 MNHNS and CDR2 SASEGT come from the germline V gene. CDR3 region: CASSELGSAVEKLFF. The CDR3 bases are TGTGCCAGCAGTGAATTGGGGTCGGCAGTGGAAAAACTGTTTTTT.